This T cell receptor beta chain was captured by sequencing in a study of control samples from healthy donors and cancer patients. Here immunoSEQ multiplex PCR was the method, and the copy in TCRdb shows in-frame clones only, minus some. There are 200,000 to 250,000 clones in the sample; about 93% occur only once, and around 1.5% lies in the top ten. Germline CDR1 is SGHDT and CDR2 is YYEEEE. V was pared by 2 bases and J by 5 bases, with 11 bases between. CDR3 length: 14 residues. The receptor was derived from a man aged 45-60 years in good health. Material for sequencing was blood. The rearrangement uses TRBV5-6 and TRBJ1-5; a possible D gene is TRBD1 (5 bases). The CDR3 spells CASSFKGTDQPQHF. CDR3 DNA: TGTGCCAGCAGCTTCAAAGGGACTGATCAGCCCCAGCATTTT.